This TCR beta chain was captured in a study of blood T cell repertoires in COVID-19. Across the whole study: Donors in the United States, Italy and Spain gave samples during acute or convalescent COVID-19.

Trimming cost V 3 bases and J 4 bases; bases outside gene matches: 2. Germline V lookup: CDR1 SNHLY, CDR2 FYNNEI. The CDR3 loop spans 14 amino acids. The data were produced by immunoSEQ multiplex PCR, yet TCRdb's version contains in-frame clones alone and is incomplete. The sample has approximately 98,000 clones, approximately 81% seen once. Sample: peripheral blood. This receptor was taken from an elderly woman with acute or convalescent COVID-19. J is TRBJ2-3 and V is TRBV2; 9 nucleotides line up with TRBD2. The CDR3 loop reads CASSDLAGADTQYF. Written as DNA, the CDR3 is TGTGCCAGCAGTGACTTAGCGGGGGCAGATACGCAGTATTTT.